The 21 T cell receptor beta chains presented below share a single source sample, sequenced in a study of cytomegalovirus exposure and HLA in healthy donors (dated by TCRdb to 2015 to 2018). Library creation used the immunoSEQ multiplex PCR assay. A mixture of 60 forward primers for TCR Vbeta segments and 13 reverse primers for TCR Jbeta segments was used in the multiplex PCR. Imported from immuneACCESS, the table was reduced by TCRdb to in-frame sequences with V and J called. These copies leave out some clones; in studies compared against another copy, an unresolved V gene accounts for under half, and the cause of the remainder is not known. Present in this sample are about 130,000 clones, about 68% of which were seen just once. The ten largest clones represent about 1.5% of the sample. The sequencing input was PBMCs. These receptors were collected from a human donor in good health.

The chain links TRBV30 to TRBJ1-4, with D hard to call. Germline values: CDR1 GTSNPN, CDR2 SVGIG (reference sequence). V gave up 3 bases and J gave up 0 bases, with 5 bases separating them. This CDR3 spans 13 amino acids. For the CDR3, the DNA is TGTGCCTGGAGGGAGCCAACTAATGAAAAACTGTTTTTT. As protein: CAWREPTNEKLFF.

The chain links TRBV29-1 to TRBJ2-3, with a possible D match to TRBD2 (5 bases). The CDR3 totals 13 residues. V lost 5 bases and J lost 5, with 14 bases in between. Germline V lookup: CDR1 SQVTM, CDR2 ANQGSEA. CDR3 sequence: CSVQRLNIDTQYF. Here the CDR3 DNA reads TGCAGCGTTCAGAGACTAAACATAGATACGCAGTATTTT.

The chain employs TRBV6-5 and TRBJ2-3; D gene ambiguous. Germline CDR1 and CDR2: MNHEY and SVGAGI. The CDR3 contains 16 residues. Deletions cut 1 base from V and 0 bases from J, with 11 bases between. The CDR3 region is CASSYWRAASTDTQYF. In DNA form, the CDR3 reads TGTGCCAGCAGTTACTGGCGCGCGGCTAGCACAGATACGCAGTATTTT.

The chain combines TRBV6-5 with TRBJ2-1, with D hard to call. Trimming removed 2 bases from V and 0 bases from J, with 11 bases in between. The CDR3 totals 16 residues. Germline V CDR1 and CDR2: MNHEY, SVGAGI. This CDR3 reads CASSYDTKHSYNEQFF. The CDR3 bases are TGTGCCAGCAGTTACGATACGAAACACTCCTACAATGAGCAGTTCTTC.

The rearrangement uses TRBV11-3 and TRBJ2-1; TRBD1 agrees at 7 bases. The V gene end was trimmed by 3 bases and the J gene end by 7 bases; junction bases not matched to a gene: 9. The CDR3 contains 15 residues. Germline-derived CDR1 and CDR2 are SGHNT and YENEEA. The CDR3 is CASSLLTGSENEQFF. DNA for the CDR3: TGTGCCAGCAGCTTGCTGACAGGGAGTGAGAATGAGCAGTTCTTC.

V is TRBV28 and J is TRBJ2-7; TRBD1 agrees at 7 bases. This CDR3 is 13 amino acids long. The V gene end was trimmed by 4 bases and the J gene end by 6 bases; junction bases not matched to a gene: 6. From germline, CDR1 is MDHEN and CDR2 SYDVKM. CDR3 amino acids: CASSSTGAGEQYF. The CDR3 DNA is TGTGCCAGCAGTTCCACAGGGGCGGGCGAGCAGTACTTC.

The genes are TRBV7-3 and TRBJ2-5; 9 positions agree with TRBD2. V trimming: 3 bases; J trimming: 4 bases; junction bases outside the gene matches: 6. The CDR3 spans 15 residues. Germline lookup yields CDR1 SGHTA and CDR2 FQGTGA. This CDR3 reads CASSLGLADRETQYF. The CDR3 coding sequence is TGTGCCAGCAGCTTGGGACTAGCTGATAGAGAGACCCAGTACTTC.

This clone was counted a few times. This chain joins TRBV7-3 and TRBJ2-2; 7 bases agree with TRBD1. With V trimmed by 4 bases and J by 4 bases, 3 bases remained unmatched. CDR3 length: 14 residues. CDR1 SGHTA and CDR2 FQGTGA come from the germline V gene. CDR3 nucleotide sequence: TGTGCCAGCAGCTCGACAGGGAGCACCGGGGAGCTGTTTTTT. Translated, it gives CASSSTGSTGELFF.

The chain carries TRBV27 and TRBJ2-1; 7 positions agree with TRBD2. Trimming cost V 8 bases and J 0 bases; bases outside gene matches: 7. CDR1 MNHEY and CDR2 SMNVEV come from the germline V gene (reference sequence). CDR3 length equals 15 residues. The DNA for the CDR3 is TGTGCCAGCGAAATAAGCGGGAACTCCTACAATGAGCAGTTCTTC. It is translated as CASEISGNSYNEQFF.

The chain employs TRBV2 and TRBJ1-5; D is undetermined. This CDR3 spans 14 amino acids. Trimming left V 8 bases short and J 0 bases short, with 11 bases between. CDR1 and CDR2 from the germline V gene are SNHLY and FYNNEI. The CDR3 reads CASGYSASNQPQHF. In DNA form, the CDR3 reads TGTGCCAGCGGCTACAGTGCTAGCAATCAGCCCCAGCATTTT.

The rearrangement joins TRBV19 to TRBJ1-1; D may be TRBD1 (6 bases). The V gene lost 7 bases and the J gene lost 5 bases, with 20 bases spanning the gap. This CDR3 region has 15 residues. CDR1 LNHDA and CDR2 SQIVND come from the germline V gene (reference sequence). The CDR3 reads CASTPGDEGGTEAFF. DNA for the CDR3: TGTGCCAGTACCCCAGGGGACGAGGGGGGGACTGAAGCTTTCTTT.

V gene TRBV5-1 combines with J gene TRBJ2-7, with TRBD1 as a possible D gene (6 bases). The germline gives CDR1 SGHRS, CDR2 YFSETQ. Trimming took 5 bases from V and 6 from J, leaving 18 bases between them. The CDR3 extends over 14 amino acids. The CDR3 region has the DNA TGCGCCAGCAGTTGGGAACAGGGTTCGAGCGAGCAGTACTTC. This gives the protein CASSWEQGSSEQYF.

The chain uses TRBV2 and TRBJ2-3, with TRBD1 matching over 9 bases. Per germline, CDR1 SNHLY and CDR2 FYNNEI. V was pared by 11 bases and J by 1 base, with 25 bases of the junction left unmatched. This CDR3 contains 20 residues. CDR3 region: CAGSGQGGGSGYKGTDTQYF. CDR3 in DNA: TGTGCCGGTTCGGGACAGGGAGGAGGTAGCGGATACAAGGGCACAGATACGCAGTATTTT.

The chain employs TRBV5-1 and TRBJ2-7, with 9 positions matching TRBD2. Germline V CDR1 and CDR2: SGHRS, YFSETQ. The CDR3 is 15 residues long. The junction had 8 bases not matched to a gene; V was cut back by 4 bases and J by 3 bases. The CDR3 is CASSPGASGNYEQYF. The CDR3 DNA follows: TGCGCCAGCAGCCCGGGAGCTAGCGGGAACTACGAGCAGTACTTC. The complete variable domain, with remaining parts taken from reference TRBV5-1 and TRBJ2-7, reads KAGVTQTPRYLIKTRGQQVTLSCSPISGHRSVSWYQQTPGQGLQFLFEYFSETQRNKGNFPGRFSGRQFSNSRSEMNVSTLELGDSALYLCASSPGASGNYEQYFGPGTRLTVT.

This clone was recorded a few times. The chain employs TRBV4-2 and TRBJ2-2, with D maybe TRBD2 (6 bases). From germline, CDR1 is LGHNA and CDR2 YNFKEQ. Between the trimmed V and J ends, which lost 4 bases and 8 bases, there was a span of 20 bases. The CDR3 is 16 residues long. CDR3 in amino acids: CASSPYSGRTEGELFF. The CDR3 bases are TGTGCCAGCAGCCCCTATTCGGGGAGGACCGAGGGGGAGCTGTTTTTT.

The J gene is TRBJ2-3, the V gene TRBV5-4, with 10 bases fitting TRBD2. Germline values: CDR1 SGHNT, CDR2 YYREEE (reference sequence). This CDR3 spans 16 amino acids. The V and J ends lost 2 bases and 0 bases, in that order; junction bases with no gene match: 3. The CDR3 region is CASSLTSGASTDTQYF. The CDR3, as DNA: TGTGCCAGCAGCTTAACTAGCGGGGCTAGCACAGATACGCAGTATTTT.

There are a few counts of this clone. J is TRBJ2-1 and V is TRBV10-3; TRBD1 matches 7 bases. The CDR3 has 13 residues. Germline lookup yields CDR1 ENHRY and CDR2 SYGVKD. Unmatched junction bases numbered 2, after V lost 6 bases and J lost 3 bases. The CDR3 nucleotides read TGTGCCATCAGCGGGACAGTCTACAATGAGCAGTTCTTC. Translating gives CAISGTVYNEQFF.

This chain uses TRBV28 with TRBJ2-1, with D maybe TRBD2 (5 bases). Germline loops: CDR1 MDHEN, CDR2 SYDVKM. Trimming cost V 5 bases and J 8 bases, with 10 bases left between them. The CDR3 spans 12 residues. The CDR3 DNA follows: TGTGCCAGCAGTGATTTGAGGGATGAGCAGTTCTTC. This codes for CASSDLRDEQFF. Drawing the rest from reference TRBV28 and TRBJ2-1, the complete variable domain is DVKVTQSSRYLVKRTGEKVFLECVQDMDHENMFWYRQDPGLGLRLIYFSYDVKMKEKGDIPEGYSVSREKKERFSLILESASTNQTSMYLCASSDLRDEQFFGPGTRLTVL.

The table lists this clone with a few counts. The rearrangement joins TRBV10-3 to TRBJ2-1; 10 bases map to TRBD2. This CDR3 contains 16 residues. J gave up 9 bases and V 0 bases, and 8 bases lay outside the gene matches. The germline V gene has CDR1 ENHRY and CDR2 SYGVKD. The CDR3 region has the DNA TGTGCCATCAGTGAGTCGGCTAGCGGGAGTGGGGCTGAGCAGTTCTTC. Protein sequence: CAISESASGSGAEQFF.

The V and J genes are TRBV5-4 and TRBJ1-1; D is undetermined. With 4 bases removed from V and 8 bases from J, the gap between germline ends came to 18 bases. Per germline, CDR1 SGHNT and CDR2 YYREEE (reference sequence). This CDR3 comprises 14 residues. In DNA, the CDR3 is TGTGCCAGCAGCCGGAAACTAGGGTTCCCCGAAGCTTTCTTT. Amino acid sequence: CASSRKLGFPEAFF.

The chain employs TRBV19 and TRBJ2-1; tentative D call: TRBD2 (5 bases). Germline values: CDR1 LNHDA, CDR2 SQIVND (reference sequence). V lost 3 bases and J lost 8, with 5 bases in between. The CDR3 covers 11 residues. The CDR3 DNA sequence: TGTGCCAGTAGTATCGGGGATGAGCAGTTCTTC. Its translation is CASSIGDEQFF.